This T cell receptor (beta chain) derives from a study of liver allograft versus peripheral blood T cells (dated by TCRdb to the early 2020s). Regarding the study in general: T cell receptor repertoires present within transplanted livers were compared with repertoires in the peripheral blood of liver transplant recipients. Broad study findings and their caveats: The T cell receptor repertoires within liver allografts were reported to be different from the T cell receptor repertoires detected in peripheral blood.

By how much of the sample it makes up, this clonotype is medium-sized (0.01 to 0.1%). Its binding antigen is unknown. Base qualities are not provided; no much larger clone lies one nucleotide away. Reads for this sample came from an Illumina MiSeq. TCRdb reprocessing: public reads trimmed at Q25 with fastp, clones called with MiXCR, in-frame beta chains kept. CDR3 protein sequences are deduplicated, and each keeps its most common genes and DNA. In this sample the table shows just over 8,500 distinct CDR3 sequences, 16% of which occur a single time. The top ten clones comprise 1.5% to 2% of the sample. At the junction V is shortened by 4 bases and J by 2 bases, with 15 bases in between. From its cysteine to its phenylalanine, the CDR3 spans 16 amino acids. Just the 48-base CDR3 DNA is kept, in frame starting at base 1. Taken from the germline V gene (reference sequence), the CDR1 and CDR2 loops are MNHEY and SMNVEV.

The chain couples TRBV27 to TRBJ1-3; D gene: possibly TRBD1, on 6 matching bases. The clonotype was recovered from a human patient who had a liver transplant. After a transplant, the graft donor may have provided part of the T cells. The bases read TGTGCCAGCAGTTACTCCCTAGGGGGAACTGGAAACACCATATATTTT. Translation gives CASSYSLGGTGNTIYF.